This T cell receptor beta chain came from a study of beta chain features in type 1 diabetes. The study's findings and limits: Among all four CD4+ subsets, Type 1 diabetes patients had TCRB CDR3s that were moderately but significantly shorter.

This clone was seen a few times. The target antigen is unknown. As every portion of the isolated RNA was reverse transcribed, the sequencing read expressed TCRB transcripts. Libraries were prepared by immunoSEQ multiplex PCR; TCRdb keeps only in-frame clonotypes and omits some of them. In the table there are 93,000 or so clones, under 30% of which are singletons. Sorting of CD4+ naive, central memory, regulatory and stem cell-like memory cells was performed via CD45RO/CCR7/CD25/CD127/CD95/CD27. V dropped 1 base and J dropped 2 bases, with 5 bases sitting between them. Germline CDR1 and CDR2: SGHAT and FQNNGV. This CDR3 has 13 amino acids.

The chain uses TRBV11-2 and TRBJ1-1; D call uncertain. The source is a woman aged 18-30 years with type 1 diabetes. Material: central memory CD4+ T cells from blood. CDR3 amino acids: CASSLVRNTEAFF. The CDR3 nucleotides are TGTGCCAGCAGCTTAGTCAGAAACACTGAAGCTTTCTTT.